Sequencing of this T cell receptor beta chain was carried out in a study of blood T cells in healthy people across ages. It was with a sample-barcoded 5' primer and a J-beta primer mix that a second PCR of roughly 7 to 12 cycles was run. TCRdb re-called the 5' RACE reads with MiXCR, one entry per CDR3 protein. The repertoire has approximately 1,100,000 distinct CDR3 sequences, around 43% of them found once; the top ten carry 15% to 20%. The J segment lost 4 bases and the V segment lost 4 bases, leaving 7 bases of the junction unmatched. The CDR3 consists of 16 residues. CDR1 SGHTA and CDR2 FQGNSA come from the germline V gene.

The chain recombines TRBV7-2 with TRBJ2-2; 9 nucleotides line up with TRBD2. Sequencing was performed on blood. This sequence originates from a woman aged 60-75 years in good health. In nucleotides, the CDR3 is TGTGCCAGCAGCTCCGTTAGCGGGAGAGGCACCGGGGAGCTGTTTTTT. This sequence encodes CASSSVSGRGTGELFF.